The 27 T cell receptor beta chains reported below all come from one sample, sequenced in a study of cytomegalovirus exposure and HLA in healthy donors. Assay: immunoSEQ multiplex PCR; the TCRdb copy retains only in-frame clones and omits some. This table has about 150,000 clones, approximately 86% appearing once. The sequencing sample was made of PBMCs. Receptors were obtained from a man younger than 35 in good health and CMV-seropositive.

The rearrangement uses TRBV7-2 and TRBJ1-4, with 7 bases lining up with TRBD1. The CDR3 spans 13 residues. In germline, CDR1 is SGHTA, CDR2 FQGNSA. Germline trimming cut 1 base from V and 7 bases from J; bases unmatched to any gene: 0. The CDR3 is CASSLGQGEKLFF. The DNA for the CDR3 is TGTGCCAGCAGCTTAGGACAGGGTGAAAAACTGTTTTTT.

The rearrangement joins TRBV27 to TRBJ2-5; 9 bases match TRBD1. J lost 5 bases, V lost 4 bases, and 8 bases had no gene match. Germline V gene lookup returns CDR1 MNHEY and CDR2 SMNVEV (reference sequence). The CDR3 is 15 residues long. CDR3 in amino acids: CASSSPGQGFETQYF. The CDR3 DNA is TGTGCCAGCAGTTCCCCGGGACAGGGTTTCGAGACCCAGTACTTC.

The chain has TRBV4-1 and TRBJ1-2, with D possibly TRBD1 on 6 matching bases. The ends were cut back, 2 bases at V and 4 bases at J, with 17 bases in the middle. This CDR3 region has 16 residues. From germline, CDR1 is MGHRA and CDR2 YSYEKL. CDR3 loop: CASSQPLRGITYGYTF. DNA of the CDR3: TGCGCCAGCAGCCAACCCCTCAGGGGAATAACCTATGGCTACACCTTC.

The J gene is TRBJ1-4, the V gene TRBV27; TRBD1 matches 7 bases. Germline CDR1 MNHEY, CDR2 SMNVEV (reference sequence). V trimming: 5 bases; J trimming: 5 bases; junction bases outside the gene matches: 11. The CDR3 covers 16 residues. CDR3 protein: CASSILTGTENEKLFF. The CDR3 DNA follows: TGTGCCAGCAGTATCCTAACCGGGACAGAGAATGAAAAACTGTTTTTT.

The chain has TRBV6-1 and TRBJ1-3; the D gene is possibly TRBD1 (5 bases). V was clipped by 6 bases and J by 0 bases, with 9 bases between them. Germline V gene data show CDR1 as MNHNS and CDR2 as SASEGT. The CDR3 is 14 amino acids. Written as DNA, the CDR3 is TGTGCCAGCAGAGCCGACAGCTCTGGAAACACCATATATTTT. Protein product: CASRADSSGNTIYF.

The J gene is TRBJ1-1, the V gene TRBV5-6; no clear D. There are 15 residues in the CDR3. V lost 0 bases to trimming and J lost 0 bases, with 9 bases between them. Germline V CDR1 and CDR2: SGHDT, YYEEEE. The CDR3, as DNA: TGTGCCAGCAGCTTGGGTCCGAACTTGAACACTGAAGCTTTCTTT. It is translated as CASSLGPNLNTEAFF.

The sample holds one count of this clone. This chain connects TRBV10-1 to TRBJ1-2, with unresolved D. The germline V and J ends were trimmed by 10 bases and 5 bases, with 11 bases remaining between them. This CDR3 is built from 11 residues. Germline V CDR1 and CDR2: WNHNN, SYGVQD (reference sequence). In DNA form, the CDR3 reads TGCGCCACTGGTAGAGGTTATGGCTACACCTTC. This translates into CATGRGYGYTF.

The chain combines TRBV15 with TRBJ2-7, with D tentatively TRBD2 (6 bases). This CDR3 comprises 14 residues. Trimming cost V 1 base and J 0 bases, with 7 bases left between them. The germline gives CDR1 LNHNV, CDR2 YYDKDF (reference sequence). DNA of the CDR3: TGTGCCACCAGCAGAGGGGGGGACTCCTACGAGCAGTACTTC. Translated, it gives CATSRGGDSYEQYF.

The V call is TRBV20-1, the J call TRBJ2-7; tentative D call: TRBD2 (6 bases). Per germline, CDR1 DFQATT and CDR2 SNEGSKA (reference sequence). The CDR3 is made up of 10 amino acids. V lost 5 bases to trimming and J lost 7 bases, with 9 bases between them. The CDR3 here is CSAGLAEQYF. CDR3 in DNA: TGCAGTGCTGGGCTAGCGGAGCAGTACTTC.

This chain uses TRBV9 with TRBJ2-7; 10 bases map to TRBD2. The germline V gene has CDR1 SGDLS and CDR2 YYNGEE. The CDR3 has 14 amino acids. The ends lost 3 bases at V and 3 bases at J; junction bases unmatched: 3. The CDR3 nucleotides are TGTGCCAGCAGCGCTAGCGGGAGAGTCTACGAGCAGTACTTC. It yields the protein CASSASGRVYEQYF.

V usage is TRBV7-2 and J usage is TRBJ2-3; 8 bases fit TRBD2. The CDR3 loop spans 14 amino acids. CDR1 and CDR2 from the germline V gene are SGHTA and FQGNSA. Trimming removed 5 bases from V and 4 bases from J; junction bases left unmatched: 5. CDR3: CASSLGLAADTQYF. The CDR3 coding sequence is TGTGCCAGCAGCCTCGGACTAGCAGCAGATACGCAGTATTTT.

The chain recombines TRBV13 with TRBJ2-3, with 9 bases fitting TRBD2. The CDR3 spans 15 residues. Looked up from germline, CDR1 is PRHDT and CDR2 is FYEKMQ (reference sequence). V trimming: 5 bases; J trimming: 9 bases; junction bases outside the gene matches: 12. The CDR3 protein is CASSPLGLANTTQYF. CDR3 DNA sequence: TGTGCCAGCAGCCCCCTGGGACTAGCTAATACCACGCAGTATTTT.

The chain is built from TRBV9 and TRBJ2-3; D is possibly TRBD2 (6 bases). This CDR3 has 15 amino acids. CDR1 and CDR2 (germline): SGDLS, YYNGEE. Trimming left V 3 bases short and J 3 bases short, with 14 bases between. The CDR3 sequence is CASSDLTGVTDTQYF. In DNA, the CDR3 is TGTGCCAGCAGCGACCTTACGGGAGTGACAGATACGCAGTATTTT.

The rearrangement uses TRBV19 and TRBJ1-4, with 10 bases fitting TRBD1. The CDR3 has 13 residues. Germline values: CDR1 LNHDA, CDR2 SQIVND (reference sequence). The ends lost 8 bases at V and 8 bases at J; junction bases unmatched: 5. Here the CDR3 reads CASSGQGLEKLFF. CDR3 DNA: TGTGCCAGTTCGGGACAGGGGTTGGAAAAACTGTTTTTT.

The rearrangement uses TRBV29-1 and TRBJ1-1; perhaps TRBD1 as D (6 bases). CDR1 is SQVTM, CDR2 ANQGSEA, per germline. This CDR3 region has 12 residues. V was cut by 2 bases and J by 7 bases, with 11 bases left in between. This CDR3 reads CSVEQGWGEAFF. As DNA, the CDR3 is TGCAGCGTTGAACAGGGGTGGGGTGAAGCTTTCTTT. The variable domain in full, with the rest retrieved from reference TRBV29-1 and TRBJ1-1, is SAVISQKPSRDICQRGTSLTIQCQVDSQVTMMFWYRQQPGQSLTLIATANQGSEATYESGFVIDKFPISRPNLTFSTLTVSNMSPEDSSIYLCSVEQGWGEAFFGQGTRLTVV.

The chain recombines TRBV6-4 with TRBJ2-3, with 11 bases identical to TRBD2. The CDR3 is 15 amino acids. The germline CDR1 and CDR2 sequences are MRHNA and SNTAGT. Germline trimming cut 2 bases from V and 4 bases from J; bases unmatched to any gene: 2. For the CDR3, the DNA is TGTGCCAGCAGTGACGGTAGCGGGGGGGCAGATACGCAGTATTTT. Amino acid sequence: CASSDGSGGADTQYF.

The V call is TRBV10-2, the J call TRBJ2-1, with unresolved D. V was trimmed by 0 bases and J by 3 bases, leaving 12 bases between them. CDR3 size: 16 residues. Looked up from germline, CDR1 is WSHSY and CDR2 is SAAADI. The CDR3 DNA follows: TGCGCCAGCAGTGAGTCAGTGAGCTTTCTCTACAATGAGCAGTTCTTC. Protein: CASSESVSFLYNEQFF.

The gene calls are TRBV30 and TRBJ2-7, with D perhaps TRBD1 (5 bases). V gave up 3 bases and J gave up 6 bases, with 9 bases separating them. Germline V lookup: CDR1 GTSNPN, CDR2 SVGIG (reference sequence). This CDR3 has 11 residues. In DNA, the CDR3 is TGTGCCTGGAGGGGGCCCGTCGAGCAGTACTTC. This codes for CAWRGPVEQYF. The variable domain in full, completed from reference TRBV30 and TRBJ2-7, reads SQTIHQWPATLVQPVGSPLSLECTVEGTSNPNLYWYRQAAGRGLQLLFYSVGIGQISSEVPQNLSASRPQDRQFILSSKKLLLSDSGFYLCAWRGPVEQYFGPGTRLTVT.

The chain recombines TRBV9 with TRBJ2-7, with D maybe TRBD2 (6 bases). The CDR3 is made up of 15 amino acids. The germline gives CDR1 SGDLS, CDR2 YYNGEE. V was shortened by 0 bases and J by 2 bases, with 12 bases between the two germline ends. The CDR3 DNA reads TGTGCCAGCAGCGTAGGGGGCGGGATGACCTACGAGCAGTACTTC. Its translation: CASSVGGGMTYEQYF.

The chain recombines TRBV5-1 with TRBJ2-1; 10 nucleotides line up with TRBD1. CDR1 is SGHRS, CDR2 YFSETQ, per germline. This CDR3 has 14 residues. The trim removed 4 bases at V and 6 bases at J, leaving 4 bases unmatched. The CDR3 DNA reads as TGCGCCAGCAGCCCCCGGGACAGGGGCAATGAGCAGTTCTTC. Residues: CASSPRDRGNEQFF.

The chain uses TRBV7-2 and TRBJ2-1; tentative D call: TRBD2 (6 bases). With 4 bases removed from V and 4 bases from J, the gap between germline ends came to 8 bases. Germline CDR1 reads SGHTA; CDR2 reads FQGNSA. This CDR3 is 13 amino acids long. The DNA for the CDR3 is TGTGCCAGCAGCTGGGACTTTTACAATGAGCAGTTCTTC. Translation: CASSWDFYNEQFF.

This chain uses TRBV6-5 with TRBJ2-2; 10 bases align to TRBD1. Per germline, CDR1 MNHEY and CDR2 SVGAGI. The CDR3 extends over 15 amino acids. The ends lost 6 bases at V and 6 bases at J; junction bases unmatched: 7. The CDR3 region has the DNA TGTGCCAGCAGCCTAGACAGGGGGCGCCCCGGGGAGCTGTTTTTT. Translation: CASSLDRGRPGELFF.

The J gene is TRBJ2-1, the V gene TRBV7-9; 8 bases match TRBD2. CDR3 size: 15 residues. Germline lookup yields CDR1 SEHNR and CDR2 FQNEAQ (reference sequence). The V gene end was trimmed by 5 bases and the J gene end by 7 bases; junction bases not matched to a gene: 10. For the CDR3, the DNA is TGTGCCAGCAGCCAAAGGACTAGCCCTATAAATGAGCAGTTCTTC. This gives the protein CASSQRTSPINEQFF.

This chain joins TRBV27 and TRBJ1-1, with 7 bases aligning to TRBD1. This CDR3 has 17 residues. The V gene end was trimmed by 7 bases and the J gene end by 2 bases; junction bases not matched to a gene: 16. CDR1 is MNHEY and CDR2 is SMNVEV in the germline V gene (reference sequence). The CDR3 sequence: CASIAQQGIARNTEAFF. CDR3 coding DNA: TGTGCCAGCATTGCCCAACAGGGGATCGCCAGAAACACTGAAGCTTTCTTT.

The chain is built from TRBV5-4 and TRBJ2-1, with D unclear. The length of the CDR3 is 12 residues. Per germline, CDR1 SGHNT and CDR2 YYREEE (reference sequence). Trimming stripped 2 bases from V and 5 bases from J, with 5 bases between. Here the CDR3 reads CASSLLNNEQFF. The CDR3 region has the DNA TGTGCCAGCAGCTTACTCAACAATGAGCAGTTCTTC.

The rearrangement joins TRBV4-3 to TRBJ1-1; 7 positions match TRBD1. V gave up 0 bases and J gave up 4 bases; unmatched junction bases: 5. The CDR3 consists of 15 residues. Germline CDR1 and CDR2: LGHNA and YSLEER. The CDR3 DNA is TGCGCCAGCAGCCAAGAGGAGGGGGCAGGCACTGAAGCTTTCTTT. It translates to CASSQEEGAGTEAFF.

The chain links TRBV7-2 to TRBJ1-3; D is possibly TRBD1 (6 bases). Germline lookup yields CDR1 SGHTA and CDR2 FQGNSA. V shed 0 bases and J shed 2 bases, with 17 bases lying between them. CDR3 length equals 18 residues. The CDR3 protein is CASSLAERGGVTGNTIYF. Written as DNA, the CDR3 is TGTGCCAGCAGCTTAGCCGAGCGCGGGGGCGTGACTGGAAACACCATATATTTT.